The rows below give T cell receptor beta chains drawn from one sample of a study of blood T cell repertoires in COVID-19. Some clones are missing from TCRdb's copy, which holds only in-frame ones; the method was immunoSEQ multiplex PCR. This sample has 200,000 to 250,000 clones, with around 82% found just once. Sequences were obtained from PBMCs or T cells enriched from blood (not recorded which). Every receptor here comes from a man in his thirties or forties with acute COVID-19. The CDR3 runs from the conserved cysteine through the conserved F or W. Each record gives: V gene, J gene, clone size, D gene, CDR3 protein, CDR3 DNA. A D gene is named only where the DNA matches it firmly. Clone size is given for some rows only: seen once, a few or many times, or a class if the clone is expanded.

V: TRBV19; J: TRBJ2-2; size: NA; D: NA; CDR3: CASSTYQGGELFF; DNA: TGTGCCAGTAGTACCTATCAGGGCGGGGAGCTGTTTTTT
V: TRBV11-2; J: TRBJ1-2; size: NA; D: NA; CDR3: CASSLTSNSIYGYTF; DNA: TGTGCCAGCAGCCTCACGAGTAACTCAATCTATGGCTACACCTTC
V: TRBV5-1; J: TRBJ1-4; size: NA; D: TRBD1; CDR3: CASSPIPGQGANEKLFF; DNA: TGCGCCAGCAGTCCAATCCCCGGACAGGGTGCTAATGAAAAACTGTTTTTT
V: TRBV9; J: TRBJ1-1; size: NA; D: NA; CDR3: CASSAGYQAFF; DNA: TGTGCCAGCAGTGCAGGGTACCAAGCTTTCTTT
V: TRBV2; J: TRBJ2-2; size: NA; D: TRBD2; CDR3: CASSGLAGTNTGELFF; DNA: TGTGCCAGCAGTGGACTAGCGGGGACCAACACCGGGGAGCTGTTTTTT
V: TRBV2; J: TRBJ1-1; size: NA; D: TRBD1; CDR3: CASSEEGAIWTEAFF; DNA: TGTGCCAGCAGTGAAGAGGGGGCCATTTGGACTGAAGCTTTCTTT
V: TRBV24-1; J: TRBJ2-5; size: NA; D: TRBD1; CDR3: CATSDVGQGTETQYF; DNA: TGTGCCACCAGTGATGTGGGACAGGGGACCGAGACCCAGTACTTC
V: TRBV27; J: TRBJ2-7; size: NA; D: TRBD1; CDR3: CASSPGQGYEQYF; DNA: TGTGCCAGCAGTCCCGGACAGGGCTACGAGCAGTACTTC
V: TRBV29-1; J: TRBJ1-1; size: NA; D: NA; CDR3: CSVAGPKAGTEAFF; DNA: TGCAGCGTGGCGGGACCTAAAGCCGGCACTGAAGCTTTCTTT
V: TRBV11-3; J: TRBJ2-2; size: NA; D: TRBD1; CDR3: CASSSRTGGELFF; DNA: TGTGCCAGCAGCTCCCGGACAGGAGGGGAGCTGTTTTTT
V: TRBV5-1; J: TRBJ1-2; size: few; D: NA; CDR3: CASSLGRGDGYTF; DNA: TGCGCCAGCAGCTTAGGCAGGGGCGATGGCTACACCTTC
V: TRBV7-9; J: TRBJ2-7; size: NA; D: NA; CDR3: CASSWGGSSYEQYF; DNA: TGTGCCAGCAGCTGGGGAGGTAGCTCCTACGAGCAGTACTTC
V: TRBV3-1/TRBV3-2; J: TRBJ2-1; size: few; D: TRBD1; CDR3: CASSLLGQGGHEQFF; DNA: TGTGCCAGCAGCCTTCTCGGACAGGGGGGCCATGAGCAGTTCTTC